Included here is one TCR beta chain sequence, with context. The sample belongs to a study of T cell responses to AZD1222 COVID-19 vaccine. Repertoires were generated with immunoSEQ multiplex PCR, while TCRdb's copy carries only in-frame clones and drops some. Of roughly 160,000 clones listed, 92% were seen once; the top ten hold over 1.5%. CDR1 is SGHVS and CDR2 is FNYEAQ in the germline V gene. The V and J ends lost 5 bases and 9 bases, in that order; junction bases with no gene match: 16. CDR3 length: 16 residues. This sequence originates from an adult in good health. The material was peripheral blood, obtained on day 0 of AZD1222 vaccination. J is TRBJ2-1 and V is TRBV7-6; 7 bases are shared with TRBD1. CDR3 region: CASSLTLVGGIGEQFF. CDR3 in DNA: TGTGCCAGCAGCCTTACCTTGGTAGGGGGCATAGGTGAGCAGTTCTTC.